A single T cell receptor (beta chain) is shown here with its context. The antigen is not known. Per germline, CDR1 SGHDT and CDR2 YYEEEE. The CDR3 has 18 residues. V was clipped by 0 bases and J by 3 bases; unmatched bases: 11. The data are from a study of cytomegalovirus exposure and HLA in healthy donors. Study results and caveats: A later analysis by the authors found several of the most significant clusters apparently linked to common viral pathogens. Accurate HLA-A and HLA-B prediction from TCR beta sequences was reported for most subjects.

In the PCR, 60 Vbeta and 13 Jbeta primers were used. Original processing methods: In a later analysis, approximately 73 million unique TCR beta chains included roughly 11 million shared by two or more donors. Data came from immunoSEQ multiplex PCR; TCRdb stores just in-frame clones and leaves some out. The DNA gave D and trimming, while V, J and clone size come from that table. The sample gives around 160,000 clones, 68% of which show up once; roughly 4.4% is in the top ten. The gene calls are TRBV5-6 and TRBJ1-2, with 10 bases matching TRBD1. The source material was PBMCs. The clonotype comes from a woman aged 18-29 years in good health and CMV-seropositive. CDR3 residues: CASSLVWRQGALDYGYTF. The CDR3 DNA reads TGTGCCAGCAGCTTGGTTTGGAGACAGGGGGCGCTTGACTATGGCTACACCTTC.